Listed here are 18 T cell receptor beta chains from one sample, sequenced in a study of T-cell reconstitution after alpha-beta-depleted transplantation in children. Preparing the TCRbeta library involved the use of unique molecular identifiers. Each CDR3 protein is one row after TCRdb ran MiXCR on the PCR reads. The table lists 500,000 to 600,000 distinct CDR3 sequences, about 17% of them singletons. The source was PBMCs from the stem cell graft donor, collected from the stem cell graft. These receptors were obtained from a human donor who donated a stem cell graft to a child with acute lymphoblastic leukemia.

The chain recombines TRBV4-2 with TRBJ2-1, with 11 bases that match TRBD2. This CDR3 is 16 amino acids long. Trimming at V came to 5 bases and at J to 6 bases, leaving 9 bases not matched to a gene. Germline assignment: CDR1 LGHNA and CDR2 YNFKEQ. Here the CDR3 DNA reads TGTGCCAGCAGCGGACGCACTAGCGGGAGTGGCAATGAGCAGTTCTTC. Amino acids: CASSGRTSGSGNEQFF.

This clonotype was detected only once. The rearrangement joins TRBV27 to TRBJ2-3, with TRBD2 as a possible D gene (5 bases). The CDR3 loop spans 12 amino acids. V dropped 5 bases and J dropped 9 bases, with 12 bases sitting between them. Per the germline V gene, CDR1 is MNHEY and CDR2 is SMNVEV (reference sequence). CDR3 residues: CASSPLASTQYF. As DNA, the CDR3 is TGTGCCAGCAGTCCCCTAGCTAGCACGCAGTATTTT.

This clonotype has more than one count but fewer than ten. The chain couples TRBV27 to TRBJ1-4; no reliable D call. The CDR3 is made up of 14 amino acids. With 5 bases removed from V and 8 bases from J, the gap between germline ends came to 15 bases. From germline, CDR1 is MNHEY and CDR2 SMNVEV (reference sequence). CDR3 DNA sequence: TGTGCCAGCAGTCTCGTAAGGGCGAGCGAAAAACTGTTTTTT. This encodes CASSLVRASEKLFF.

This chain links TRBV27 with TRBJ1-2, with D hard to call. Germline V CDR1 and CDR2: MNHEY, SMNVEV (reference sequence). The CDR3 sequence is 15 residues long. Trimming pared 2 bases from V and 4 bases from J, leaving 14 bases between. This CDR3 reads CASSLQAGFRYGYTF. The CDR3 DNA follows: TGTGCCAGCAGTTTACAGGCCGGGTTTCGCTATGGCTACACCTTC.

V gene TRBV7-6 combines with J gene TRBJ1-1, with 8 bases matching TRBD1. V lost 5 bases and J lost 5; bases outside the gene matches: 7. From germline, CDR1 is SGHVS and CDR2 FNYEAQ. This CDR3 has 14 residues. The CDR3 sequence: CASSGSGGVTEAFF. In DNA, the CDR3 is TGTGCCAGCAGCGGCTCAGGGGGCGTAACTGAAGCTTTCTTT.

The CDR3 DNA reads TGCAGCGTTGAAAGGTTAAACACCGGGGAGCTGTTTTTT. This gives the protein CSVERLNTGELFF. This rearrangement joins TRBV29-1 to TRBJ2-2; no clear D. The CDR3 runs to 13 residues. Germline assignment: CDR1 SQVTM and CDR2 ANQGSEA. V shed 2 bases and J shed 2 bases, with 6 bases lying between them.

The table lists this clonotype with a few counts. V is TRBV11-1 and J is TRBJ2-1; 9 positions agree with TRBD1. V lost 0 bases, J lost 3 bases, and 9 bases stayed unmatched. The CDR3 loop spans 18 amino acids. The germline gives CDR1 SGHAT, CDR2 FQDESV (reference sequence). This CDR3 is CASSLAATGGYFYNEQFF. The CDR3 bases are TGTGCCAGCAGCTTAGCCGCGACAGGGGGATATTTCTACAATGAGCAGTTCTTC.

The chain uses TRBV11-2 and TRBJ2-1, with a weak D call TRBD2 (5 bases). The CDR3 spans 16 residues. Germline V CDR1 and CDR2: SGHAT, FQNNGV. V was pared by 5 bases and J by 2 bases, with 16 bases between. CDR3: CASSQTDLAPYNEQFF. CDR3 DNA: TGTGCCAGCAGCCAAACTGACCTAGCTCCCTACAATGAGCAGTTCTTC.

A few counts support this clonotype. The rearrangement joins TRBV10-3 to TRBJ2-1; TRBD2 matches at 7 bases. The ends lost 0 bases at V and 5 bases at J; junction bases unmatched: 7. The CDR3 is 16 amino acids. Germline V CDR1 and CDR2: ENHRY, SYGVKD. The DNA for the CDR3 is TGTGCCATCAGTGAGTCAATTGCGGGGGAAAACAATGAGCAGTTCTTC. Its translation: CAISESIAGENNEQFF.

This clonotype was found a few times. This sequence joins TRBV27 and TRBJ2-7, with 11 bases that match TRBD2. This CDR3 is 15 amino acids long. The germline gives CDR1 MNHEY, CDR2 SMNVEV (reference sequence). V was clipped by 6 bases and J by 3 bases; unmatched bases: 7. The CDR3 reads CASRLAGGSIYEQYF. The CDR3 DNA sequence: TGTGCCAGCAGGCTAGCGGGAGGTAGCATCTACGAGCAGTACTTC.

The chain joins TRBV29-1 to TRBJ2-1; 12 bases map to TRBD2. This CDR3 is 15 amino acids long. V was clipped by 7 bases and J by 7 bases; unmatched bases: 11. Germline V lookup: CDR1 SQVTM, CDR2 ANQGSEA. For the CDR3, the DNA is TGCAGCGCTCACCCGACTAGCGGGAGCGGAAATGAGCAGTTCTTC. It is translated as CSAHPTSGSGNEQFF.

This clonotype occurred a few times. This chain links TRBV15 with TRBJ2-1; 7 bases are shared with TRBD2. CDR3 length: 17 residues. Trimming removed 0 bases from V and 5 bases from J; junction bases left unmatched: 10. Per the germline V gene, CDR1 is LNHNV and CDR2 is YYDKDF (reference sequence). CDR3 sequence reads: CATSRDSRASGNNEQFF. DNA of the CDR3: TGTGCCACCAGCAGAGATAGTAGGGCTAGCGGTAACAATGAGCAGTTCTTC. Complete variable domain (other parts from reference TRBV15 and TRBJ2-1): DAMVIQNPRYQVTQFGKPVTLSCSQTLNHNVMYWYQQKSSQAPKLLFHYYDKDFNNEADTPDNFQSRRPNTSFCFLDIRSPGLGDTAMYLCATSRDSRASGNNEQFFGPGTRLTVL.

This clonotype was observed a handful of times. This chain uses TRBV18 with TRBJ2-7; 8 bases map to TRBD2. J was trimmed by 0 bases and V by 1 base; bases with no gene match: 5. The CDR3 length is 16 residues. Germline-derived CDR1 and CDR2 are KGHSH and LQKENI. CDR3 in DNA: TGTGCCAGCTCACCACGGGGGAGCGGGAGCTCCTACGAGCAGTACTTC. It is translated as CASSPRGSGSSYEQYF.

The rearrangement uses TRBV7-8 and TRBJ2-2; D tentatively reads TRBD1 or TRBD2 (5 bases each). Germline V lookup: CDR1 SGHVS, CDR2 FQNEAQ. This CDR3 is built from 17 residues. Trimming shortened V by 3 bases and J by 2 bases, and 16 bases separated the two germline ends. The CDR3 coding sequence is TGTGCCAGCAGCTTCGGACGGGACGGGGAAAACACCGGGGAGCTGTTTTTT. Translation gives CASSFGRDGENTGELFF.

The genes are TRBV27 and TRBJ2-7; D perhaps matches TRBD2 (6 bases). Trimming left V 5 bases short and J 5 bases short, with 19 bases between. This CDR3 is 15 amino acids long. Germline assignment: CDR1 MNHEY and CDR2 SMNVEV (reference sequence). CDR3 nucleotide sequence: TGTGCCAGCAGTGGAGCACGGGAGTTCCGCCACGAGCAGTACTTC. Translating it yields CASSGAREFRHEQYF.

The chain joins TRBV5-1 to TRBJ1-5; D not resolved. Germline CDR1 is SGHRS and CDR2 is YFSETQ. Trimming removed 1 base from V and 8 bases from J, with 10 bases in between. CDR3 size: 13 residues. The CDR3: CASSLSGIEPQHF. CDR3 DNA: TGCGCCAGCAGCTTGTCCGGTATAGAGCCCCAGCATTTT. The full variable domain, in which reference TRBV5-1 and TRBJ1-5 provide the parts outside the CDR3, is KAGVTQTPRYLIKTRGQQVTLSCSPISGHRSVSWYQQTPGQGLQFLFEYFSETQRNKGNFPGRFSGRQFSNSRSEMNVSTLELGDSALYLCASSLSGIEPQHFGDGTRLSIL.

This chain links TRBV2 with TRBJ2-7; possible D gene TRBD1, 5 bases. This CDR3 comprises 17 residues. V gave up 0 bases and J gave up 2 bases, with 17 bases separating them. CDR1 and CDR2 (germline): SNHLY, FYNNEI. CDR3 residues: CASSEALKTEPPYEQYF. CDR3 DNA: TGTGCCAGCAGTGAAGCGCTAAAGACAGAGCCCCCCTACGAGCAGTACTTC.

The chain combines TRBV15 with TRBJ2-7, with 10 bases matching TRBD2. J lost 1 base, V lost 0 bases, and 9 bases had no gene match. The CDR3 length is 18 residues. Per the germline V gene, CDR1 is LNHNV and CDR2 is YYDKDF (reference sequence). This CDR3 is CATSRDGASGRRSYEQYF. The DNA of the CDR3 is TGTGCCACCAGCAGAGATGGGGCTAGCGGGAGACGGTCCTACGAGCAGTACTTC.